Only a few counts were recorded for the clone carrying this TCR beta chain. Its cognate antigen is unknown. The sample originates from a study of vaccination and CD4 T cells after COVID-19. Study-level findings and limits: Convalescent patients showed a median around 90% of reactive clones that were seen only post-vaccination.

Researchers used the Oncomine TCR Beta short-read assay to sequence DNA from cultured CD4+ T cells. TCRdb reprocessed the PCR reads with MiXCR, giving one entry per CDR3 protein. This sample has about 10,000 distinct CDR3 sequences, with nearly 50% found just once. The CDR3 length is 12 residues. The V end was cut by 5 bases, the J end by 1 base, with 5 bases between. Germline V lookup: CDR1 MNHEY, CDR2 SVGEGT. Treatment meaning: roughly 11-day PBMC culture with coronavirus spike peptide pools or control peptides (ViraFEST assay). The unexposed donor provided CD4+ T cells, which were taken before the COVID-19 pandemic (2011-2018). For ViraFEST, peptide pools expanded antigen-specific T cells, after which the TCRs were sequenced. On days 3 and 7, half the medium was swapped for fresh IL-2-containing medium.

Sequenced sample: CD4+ T cells from blood, cultured in vitro. The chain has TRBV6-2 or TRBV6-3 and TRBJ1-1; no firm D call. This sequence originates from a human donor in good health. In DNA form, the CDR3 reads TGTGCCAGCAGTGTGAAGAACACTGAAGCTTTCTTT. Residues: CASSVKNTEAFF.